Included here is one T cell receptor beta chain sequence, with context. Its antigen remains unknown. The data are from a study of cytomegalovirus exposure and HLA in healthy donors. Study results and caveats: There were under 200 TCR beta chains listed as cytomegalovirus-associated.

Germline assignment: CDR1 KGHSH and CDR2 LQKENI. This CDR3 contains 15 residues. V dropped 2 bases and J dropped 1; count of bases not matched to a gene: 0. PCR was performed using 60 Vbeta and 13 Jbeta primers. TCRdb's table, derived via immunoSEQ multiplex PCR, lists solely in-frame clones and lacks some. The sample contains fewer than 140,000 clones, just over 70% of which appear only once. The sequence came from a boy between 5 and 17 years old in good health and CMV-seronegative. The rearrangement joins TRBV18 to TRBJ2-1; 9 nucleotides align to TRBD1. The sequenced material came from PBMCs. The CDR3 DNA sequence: TGTGCCAGCTCACCAGACAGGGGGTCCTACAATGAGCAGTTCTTC. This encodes CASSPDRGSYNEQFF.